This T cell receptor beta chain was retrieved from a study of OX40 agonist ivuxolimab in advanced cancers. Study-level background: Participants could have had prior anti-PD-1, anti-PD-L1 or anti-CTLA-4 therapy, and around 40% had some.

V was trimmed by 1 base and J by 8 bases, leaving 15 bases between them. The CDR3 runs to 14 residues. Per the germline V gene, CDR1 is SGHKS and CDR2 is YYEKEE (reference sequence). Study results and caveats: Part of the nonresponder group also had normalized T-cell clonal expansion that was low. No antigen was identified for the clonally expanded peripheral T cells.

Measured with immunoSEQ multiplex PCR; TCRdb has only the in-frame clones, and not every one. The table lists 60,000 to 70,000 clones, 87% of them singletons, with about 2.7% in the top ten. Concerning this clone: The antigen is not known.

This chain connects TRBV5-5 to TRBJ1-1; tentative D call: TRBD1 (6 bases). The sequence came from an adult with an advanced solid tumor such as melanoma, head and neck, liver or kidney cancer. The specimen comprised CD4+ or CD8+ T cells sorted from blood, sampled in a trial of the OX40 agonist ivuxolimab. In nucleotides, the CDR3 is TGTGCCAGCAGCTTGTTTACTCAGGGGTCCGAAGCTTTCTTT. Amino acid sequence: CASSLFTQGSEAFF.